This TCR beta chain was captured in a study of blood T cell repertoires in COVID-19. TCRdb's copy holds only in-frame clones and misses some; the assay was immunoSEQ multiplex PCR. The sample lists about 370,000 clones; about 90% were seen once. The germline V gene encodes CDR1 MDHEN and CDR2 SYDVKM. This CDR3 contains 14 residues. The V and J ends lost 8 bases and 10 bases, in that order; junction bases with no gene match: 15. V is TRBV28 and J is TRBJ1-1; TRBD1 agrees at 8 bases. The sample was peripheral blood. The TCR sequence derives from a woman aged 25-40 years with COVID-19, enrolled during active disease. CDR3 coding DNA: TGTGCCAGCGGTATCAGGGGGCGCTTGGGGCGAGCTTTCTTT. It is translated as CASGIRGRLGRAFF.